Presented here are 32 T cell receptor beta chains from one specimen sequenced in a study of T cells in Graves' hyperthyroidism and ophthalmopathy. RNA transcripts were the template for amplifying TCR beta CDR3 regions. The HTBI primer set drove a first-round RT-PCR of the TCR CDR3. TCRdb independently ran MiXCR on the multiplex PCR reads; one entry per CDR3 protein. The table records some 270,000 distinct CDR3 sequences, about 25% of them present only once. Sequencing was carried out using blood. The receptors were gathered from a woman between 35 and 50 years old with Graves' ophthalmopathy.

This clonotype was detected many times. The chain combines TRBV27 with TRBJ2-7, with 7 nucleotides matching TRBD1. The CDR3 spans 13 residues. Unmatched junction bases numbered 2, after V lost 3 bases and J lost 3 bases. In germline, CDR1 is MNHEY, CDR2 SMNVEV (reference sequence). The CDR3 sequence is CASSFYRGYEQYF. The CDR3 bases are TGTGCCAGCAGTTTCTACAGGGGCTACGAGCAGTACTTC.

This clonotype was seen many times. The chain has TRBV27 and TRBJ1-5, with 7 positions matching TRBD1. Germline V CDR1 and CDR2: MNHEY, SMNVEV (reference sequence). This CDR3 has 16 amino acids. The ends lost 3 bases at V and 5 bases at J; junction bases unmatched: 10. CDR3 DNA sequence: TGTGCCAGCAGTTTCATTGGGTCCCAGGGGGATCAGCCCCAGCATTTT. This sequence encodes CASSFIGSQGDQPQHF.

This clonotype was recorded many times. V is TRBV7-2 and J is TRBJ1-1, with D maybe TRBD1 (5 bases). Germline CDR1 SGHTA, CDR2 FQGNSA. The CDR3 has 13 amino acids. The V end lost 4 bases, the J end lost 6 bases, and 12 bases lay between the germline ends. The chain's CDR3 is CASSWPGGAEAFF. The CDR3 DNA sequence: TGTGCCAGCAGCTGGCCGGGGGGGGCTGAAGCTTTCTTT.

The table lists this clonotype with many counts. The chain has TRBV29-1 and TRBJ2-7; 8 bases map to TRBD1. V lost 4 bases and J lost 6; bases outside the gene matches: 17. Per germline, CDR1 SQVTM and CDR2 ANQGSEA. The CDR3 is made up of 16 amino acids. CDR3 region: CSVGDASGTGIGEQYF. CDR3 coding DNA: TGCAGCGTTGGCGATGCATCCGGGACAGGTATCGGCGAGCAGTACTTC.

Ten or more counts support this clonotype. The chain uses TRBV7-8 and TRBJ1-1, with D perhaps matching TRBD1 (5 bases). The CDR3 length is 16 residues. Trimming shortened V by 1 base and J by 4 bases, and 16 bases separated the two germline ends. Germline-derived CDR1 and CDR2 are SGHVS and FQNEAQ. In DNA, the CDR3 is TGTGCCAGCAGCTTAGTCTCGGGCAGGGTCGCCACTGAAGCTTTCTTT. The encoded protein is CASSLVSGRVATEAFF.

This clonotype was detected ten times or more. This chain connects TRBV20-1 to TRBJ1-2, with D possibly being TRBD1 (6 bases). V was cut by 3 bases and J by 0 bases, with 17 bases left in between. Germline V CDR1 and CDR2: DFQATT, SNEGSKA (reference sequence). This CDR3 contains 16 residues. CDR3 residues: CSASLQRTETNYGYTF. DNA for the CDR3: TGCAGTGCTAGTCTGCAAAGGACAGAAACTAACTATGGCTACACCTTC.

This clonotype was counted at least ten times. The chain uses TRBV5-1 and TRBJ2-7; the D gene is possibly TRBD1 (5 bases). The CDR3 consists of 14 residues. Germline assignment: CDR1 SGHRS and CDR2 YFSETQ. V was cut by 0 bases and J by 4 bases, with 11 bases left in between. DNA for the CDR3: TGCGCCAGCAGCTTGGCAGGGCCCCAATACGAGCAGTACTTC. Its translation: CASSLAGPQYEQYF.

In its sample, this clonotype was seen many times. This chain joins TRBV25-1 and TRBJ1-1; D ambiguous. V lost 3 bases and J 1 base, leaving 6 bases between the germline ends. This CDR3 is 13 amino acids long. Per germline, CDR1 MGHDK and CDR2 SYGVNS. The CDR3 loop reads CASSDSPNTEAFF. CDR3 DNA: TGTGCCAGCAGTGACAGTCCGAACACTGAAGCTTTCTTT.

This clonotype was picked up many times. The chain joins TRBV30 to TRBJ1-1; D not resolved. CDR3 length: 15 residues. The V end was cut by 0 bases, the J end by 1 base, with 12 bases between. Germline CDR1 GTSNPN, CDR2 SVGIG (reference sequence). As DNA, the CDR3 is TGTGCCTGGAGTGTGTCATCTTCAGGGAACACTGAAGCTTTCTTT. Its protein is CAWSVSSSGNTEAFF.

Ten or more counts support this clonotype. The CDR3 region is CASSLWVGDLASNQPQHF. The CDR3 DNA is TGTGCCAGCAGCTTATGGGTCGGGGACCTCGCTTCCAATCAGCCCCAGCATTTT. The chain carries TRBV11-1 and TRBJ1-5; D is possibly TRBD1 (5 bases). The germline V gene has CDR1 SGHAT and CDR2 FQDESV (reference sequence). CDR3 length equals 18 residues. Deletions cut 2 bases from V and 3 bases from J, with 20 bases between.

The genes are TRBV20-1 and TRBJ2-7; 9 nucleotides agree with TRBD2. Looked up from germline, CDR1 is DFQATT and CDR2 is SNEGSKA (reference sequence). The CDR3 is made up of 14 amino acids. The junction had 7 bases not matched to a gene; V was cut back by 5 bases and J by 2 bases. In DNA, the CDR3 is TGCAGTGCTTCTCCGGGCGGGGGGGCCTACGAGCAGTACTTC. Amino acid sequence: CSASPGGGAYEQYF.

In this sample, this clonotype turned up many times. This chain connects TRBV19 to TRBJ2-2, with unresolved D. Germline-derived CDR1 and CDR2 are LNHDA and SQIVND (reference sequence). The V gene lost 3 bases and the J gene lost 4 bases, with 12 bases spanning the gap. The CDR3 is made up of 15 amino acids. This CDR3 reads CASSIVQLATGELFF. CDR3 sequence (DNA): TGTGCCAGTAGTATCGTACAGCTTGCCACCGGGGAGCTGTTTTTT. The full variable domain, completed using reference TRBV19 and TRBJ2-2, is DGGITQSPKYLFRKEGQNVTLSCEQNLNHDAMYWYRQDPGQGLRLIYYSQIVNDFQKGDIAEGYSVSREKKESFPLTVTSAQKNPTAFYLCASSIVQLATGELFFGEGSRLTVL.

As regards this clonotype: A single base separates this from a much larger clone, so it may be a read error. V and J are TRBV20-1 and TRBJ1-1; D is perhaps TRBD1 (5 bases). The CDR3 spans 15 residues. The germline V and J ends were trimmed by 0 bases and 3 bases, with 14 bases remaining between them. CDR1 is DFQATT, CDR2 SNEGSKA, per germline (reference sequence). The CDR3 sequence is CSARDFSGQDTEAFF. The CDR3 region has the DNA TGCAGTGCTAGAGATTTTTCGGGGCAGGACACTGAAGCTTTCTTT.

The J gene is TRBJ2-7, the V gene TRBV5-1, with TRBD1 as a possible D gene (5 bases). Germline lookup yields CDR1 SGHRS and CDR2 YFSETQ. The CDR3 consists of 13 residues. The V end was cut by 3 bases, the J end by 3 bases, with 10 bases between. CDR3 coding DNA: TGCGCCAGCAGCTGGAATACAGGCTACGAGCAGTACTTC. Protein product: CASSWNTGYEQYF.

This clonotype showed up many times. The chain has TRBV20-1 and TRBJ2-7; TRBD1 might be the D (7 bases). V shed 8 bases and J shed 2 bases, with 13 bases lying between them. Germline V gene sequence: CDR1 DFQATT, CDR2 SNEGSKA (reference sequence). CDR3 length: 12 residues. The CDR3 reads CSTGGTAYEQYF. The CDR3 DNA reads TGCAGTACCGGCGGGACAGCCTACGAGCAGTACTTC.

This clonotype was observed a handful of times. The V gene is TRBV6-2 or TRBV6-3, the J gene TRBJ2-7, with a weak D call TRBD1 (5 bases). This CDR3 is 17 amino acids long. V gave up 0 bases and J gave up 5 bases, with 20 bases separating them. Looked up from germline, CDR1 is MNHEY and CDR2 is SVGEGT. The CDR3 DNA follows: TGTGCCAGCAGTTACTCAAGCAGGGAAGCCTTTAGGGACGAGCAGTACTTC. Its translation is CASSYSSREAFRDEQYF.

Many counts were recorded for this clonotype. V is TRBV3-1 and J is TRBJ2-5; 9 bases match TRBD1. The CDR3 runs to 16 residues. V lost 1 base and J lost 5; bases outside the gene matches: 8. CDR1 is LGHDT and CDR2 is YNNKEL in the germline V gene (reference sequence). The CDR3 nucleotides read TGTGCCAGCAGCCAAGGACCGGGACAGGGTGATGAGACCCAGTACTTC. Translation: CASSQGPGQGDETQYF.

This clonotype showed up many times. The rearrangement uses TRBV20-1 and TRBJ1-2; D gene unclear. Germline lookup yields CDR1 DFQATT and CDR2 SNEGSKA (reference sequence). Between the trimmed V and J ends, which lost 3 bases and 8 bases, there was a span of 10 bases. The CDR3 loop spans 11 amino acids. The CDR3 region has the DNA TGCAGTGCTAGTGCCGGGGAAGGCTACACCTTC. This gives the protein CSASAGEGYTF.

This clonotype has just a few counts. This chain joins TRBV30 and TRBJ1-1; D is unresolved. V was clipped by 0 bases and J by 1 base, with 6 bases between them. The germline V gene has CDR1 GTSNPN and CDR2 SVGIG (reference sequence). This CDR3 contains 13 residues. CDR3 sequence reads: CAWSVGWNTEAFF. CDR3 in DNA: TGTGCCTGGAGTGTAGGTTGGAACACTGAAGCTTTCTTT. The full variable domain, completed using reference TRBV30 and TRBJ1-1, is SQTIHQWPATLVQPVGSPLSLECTVEGTSNPNLYWYRQAAGRGLQLLFYSVGIGQISSEVPQNLSASRPQDRQFILSSKKLLLSDSGFYLCAWSVGWNTEAFFGQGTRLTVV.

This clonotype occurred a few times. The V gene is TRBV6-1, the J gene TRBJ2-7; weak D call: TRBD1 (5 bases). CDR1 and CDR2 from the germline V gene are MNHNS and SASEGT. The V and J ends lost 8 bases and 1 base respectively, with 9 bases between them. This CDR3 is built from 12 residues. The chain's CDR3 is CASQGDSYEQYF. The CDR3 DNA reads TGTGCCAGCCAGGGTGATTCCTACGAGCAGTACTTC.

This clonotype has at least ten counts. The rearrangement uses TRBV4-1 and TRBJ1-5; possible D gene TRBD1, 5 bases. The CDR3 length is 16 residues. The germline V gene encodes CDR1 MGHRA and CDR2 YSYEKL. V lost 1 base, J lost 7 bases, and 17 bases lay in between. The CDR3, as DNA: TGCGCCAGCAGCCAAGGGGAGTGGGGGGTGGGCCAGCCCCAGCATTTT. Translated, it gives CASSQGEWGVGQPQHF.

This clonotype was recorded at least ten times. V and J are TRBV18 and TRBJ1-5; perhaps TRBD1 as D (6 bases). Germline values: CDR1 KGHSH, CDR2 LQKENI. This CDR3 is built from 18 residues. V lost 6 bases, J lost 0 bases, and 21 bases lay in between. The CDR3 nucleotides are TGTGCCAGCTCGTCTCTCGTCCAAGGGGGGGATAGCAATCAGCCCCAGCATTTT. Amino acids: CASSSLVQGGDSNQPQHF.

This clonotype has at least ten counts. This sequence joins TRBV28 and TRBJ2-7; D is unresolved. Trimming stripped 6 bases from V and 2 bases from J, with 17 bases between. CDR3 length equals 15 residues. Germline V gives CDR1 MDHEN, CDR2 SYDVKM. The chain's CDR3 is CASSPVSAETYEQYF. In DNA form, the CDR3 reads TGTGCCAGCAGCCCAGTATCTGCGGAGACCTACGAGCAGTACTTC. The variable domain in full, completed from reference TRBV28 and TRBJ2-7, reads DVKVTQSSRYLVKRTGEKVFLECVQDMDHENMFWYRQDPGLGLRLIYFSYDVKMKEKGDIPEGYSVSREKKERFSLILESASTNQTSMYLCASSPVSAETYEQYFGPGTRLTVT.

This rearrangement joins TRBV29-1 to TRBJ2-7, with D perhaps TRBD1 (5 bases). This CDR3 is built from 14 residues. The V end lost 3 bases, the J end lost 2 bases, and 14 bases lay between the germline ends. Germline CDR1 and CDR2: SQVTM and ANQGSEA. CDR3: CSVEGLGRTYEQYF. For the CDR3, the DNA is TGCAGCGTTGAGGGGCTAGGTCGGACCTACGAGCAGTACTTC.

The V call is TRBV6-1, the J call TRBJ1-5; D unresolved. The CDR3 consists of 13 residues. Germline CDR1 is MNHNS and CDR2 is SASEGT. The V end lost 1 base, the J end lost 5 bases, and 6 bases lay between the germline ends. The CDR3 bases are TGTGCCAGCAGTGAAGTGAGAGATCAGCCCCAGCATTTT. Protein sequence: CASSEVRDQPQHF.

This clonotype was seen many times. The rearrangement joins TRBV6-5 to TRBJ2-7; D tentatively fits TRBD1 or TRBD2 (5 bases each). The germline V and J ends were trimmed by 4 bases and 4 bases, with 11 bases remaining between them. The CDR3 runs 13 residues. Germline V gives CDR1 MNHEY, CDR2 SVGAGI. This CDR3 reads CASSSGALYEQYF. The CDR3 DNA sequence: TGTGCCAGCAGTTCCGGGGCTCTGTACGAGCAGTACTTC.

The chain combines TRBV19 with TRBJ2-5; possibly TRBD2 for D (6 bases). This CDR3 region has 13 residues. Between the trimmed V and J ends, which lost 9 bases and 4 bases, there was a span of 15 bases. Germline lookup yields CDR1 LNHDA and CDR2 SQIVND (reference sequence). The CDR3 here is CASSKVRGETQYF. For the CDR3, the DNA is TGTGCCAGCTCTAAAGTGCGGGGAGAGACCCAGTACTTC.

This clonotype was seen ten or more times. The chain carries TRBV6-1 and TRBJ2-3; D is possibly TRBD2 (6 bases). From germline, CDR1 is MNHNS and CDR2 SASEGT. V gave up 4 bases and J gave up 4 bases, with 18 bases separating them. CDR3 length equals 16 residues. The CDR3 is CASSATSFGGADTQYF. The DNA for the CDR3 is TGTGCCAGCAGTGCCACTAGCTTTGGTGGGGCAGATACGCAGTATTTT.

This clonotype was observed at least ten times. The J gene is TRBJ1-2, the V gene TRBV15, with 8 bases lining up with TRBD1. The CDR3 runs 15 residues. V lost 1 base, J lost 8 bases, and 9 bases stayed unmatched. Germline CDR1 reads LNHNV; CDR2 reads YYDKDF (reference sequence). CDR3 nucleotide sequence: TGTGCCACCAGCAGAGCAAGCCAGGGGGCGATCGGCTACACCTTC. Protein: CATSRASQGAIGYTF.

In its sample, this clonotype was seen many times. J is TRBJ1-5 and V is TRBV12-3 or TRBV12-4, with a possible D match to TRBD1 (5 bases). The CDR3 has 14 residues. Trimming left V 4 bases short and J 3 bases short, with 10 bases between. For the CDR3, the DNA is TGTGCCAGCAGTTGGGGCAGACTCAATCAGCCCCAGCATTTT. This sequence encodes CASSWGRLNQPQHF.

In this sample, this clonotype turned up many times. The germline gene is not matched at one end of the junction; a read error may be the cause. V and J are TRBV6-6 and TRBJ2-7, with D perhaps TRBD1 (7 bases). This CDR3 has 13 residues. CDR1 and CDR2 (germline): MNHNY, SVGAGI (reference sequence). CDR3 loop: CASRRQGGHERYF. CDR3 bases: TGTGCCAGCAGGCGACAGGGAGGCCACGAGCGGTACTTC.

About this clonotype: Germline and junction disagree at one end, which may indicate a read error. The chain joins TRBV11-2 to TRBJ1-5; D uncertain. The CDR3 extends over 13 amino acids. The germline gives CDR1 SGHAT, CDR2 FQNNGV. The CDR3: CASSPGLHQPQPF. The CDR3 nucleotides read TGTGCCAGCAGCCCGGGATTGCATCAGCCCCAGCCTTTT.